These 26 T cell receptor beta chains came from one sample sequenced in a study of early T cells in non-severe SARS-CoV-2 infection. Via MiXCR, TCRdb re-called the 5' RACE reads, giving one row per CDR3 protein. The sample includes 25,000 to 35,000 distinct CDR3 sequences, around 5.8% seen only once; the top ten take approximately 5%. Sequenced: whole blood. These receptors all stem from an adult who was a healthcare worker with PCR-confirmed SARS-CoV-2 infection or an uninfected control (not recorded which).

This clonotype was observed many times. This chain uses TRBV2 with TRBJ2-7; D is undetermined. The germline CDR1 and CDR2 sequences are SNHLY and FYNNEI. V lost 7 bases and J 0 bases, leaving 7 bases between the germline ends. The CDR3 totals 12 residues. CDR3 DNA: TGTGCCAGCAACTACGGCTCCTACGAGCAGTACGTC. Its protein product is CASNYGSYEQYV.

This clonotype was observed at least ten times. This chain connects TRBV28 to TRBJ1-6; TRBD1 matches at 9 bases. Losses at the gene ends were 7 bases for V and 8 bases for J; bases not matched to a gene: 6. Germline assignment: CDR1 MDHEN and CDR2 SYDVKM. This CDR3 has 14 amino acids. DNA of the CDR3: TGTGCCAGCACCCTACAGGGGGCTTATTCACCCCTCCACTTT. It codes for CASTLQGAYSPLHF.

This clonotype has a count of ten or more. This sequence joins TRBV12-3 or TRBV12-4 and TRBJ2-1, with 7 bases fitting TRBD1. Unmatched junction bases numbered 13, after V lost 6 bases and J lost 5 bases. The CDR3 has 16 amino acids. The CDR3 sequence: CASSPDSATGNNEQFF. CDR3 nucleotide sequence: TGTGCCAGCAGCCCCGACTCCGCGACAGGGAACAATGAGCAGTTCTTC.

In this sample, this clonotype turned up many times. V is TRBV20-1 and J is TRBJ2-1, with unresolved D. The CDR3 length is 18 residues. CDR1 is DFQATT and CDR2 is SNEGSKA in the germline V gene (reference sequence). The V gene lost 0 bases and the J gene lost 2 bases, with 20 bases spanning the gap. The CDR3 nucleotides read TGCAGTGCTAGAGATTTCCTGGCGGAATCAAGTACCTACAATGAGCAGTTCTTC. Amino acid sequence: CSARDFLAESSTYNEQFF.

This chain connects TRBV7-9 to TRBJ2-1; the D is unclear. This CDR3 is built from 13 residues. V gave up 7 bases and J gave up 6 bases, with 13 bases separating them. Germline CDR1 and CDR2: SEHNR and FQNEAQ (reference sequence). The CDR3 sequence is CASIEDPFNEQFF. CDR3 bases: TGTGCCAGCATCGAGGACCCATTCAATGAGCAGTTCTTC.

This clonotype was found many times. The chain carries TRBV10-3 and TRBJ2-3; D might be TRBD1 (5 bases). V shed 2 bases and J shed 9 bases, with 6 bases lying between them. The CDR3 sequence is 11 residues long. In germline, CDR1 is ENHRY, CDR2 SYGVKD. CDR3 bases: TGTGCCATCAGTGAGGACAGAACGCAGTATTTT. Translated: CAISEDRTQYF.

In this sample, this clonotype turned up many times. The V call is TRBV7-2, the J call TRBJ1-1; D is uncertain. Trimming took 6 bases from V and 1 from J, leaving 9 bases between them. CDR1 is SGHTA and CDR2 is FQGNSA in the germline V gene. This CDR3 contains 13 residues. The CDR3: CASRPFRNTEAFF. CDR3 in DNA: TGTGCCAGCAGGCCCTTCAGGAACACTGAAGCTTTCTTT.

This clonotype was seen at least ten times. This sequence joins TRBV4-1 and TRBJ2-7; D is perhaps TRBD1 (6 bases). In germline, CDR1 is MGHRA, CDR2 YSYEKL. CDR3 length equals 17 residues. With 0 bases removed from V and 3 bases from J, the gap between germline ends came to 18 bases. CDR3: CASSQESRGDLGYEQYV. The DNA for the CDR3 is TGCGCCAGCAGCCAAGAGTCCAGGGGAGATCTCGGCTACGAGCAGTACGTC.

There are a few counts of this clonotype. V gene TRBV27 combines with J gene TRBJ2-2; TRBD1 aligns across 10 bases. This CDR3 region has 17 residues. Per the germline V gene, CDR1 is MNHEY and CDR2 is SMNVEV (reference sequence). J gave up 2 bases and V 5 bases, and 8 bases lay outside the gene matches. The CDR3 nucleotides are TGTGCCAGCAGTGGCCCCCGGGACAGGGGAAACACCGGGGAGCTGTTTTTT. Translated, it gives CASSGPRDRGNTGELFF.

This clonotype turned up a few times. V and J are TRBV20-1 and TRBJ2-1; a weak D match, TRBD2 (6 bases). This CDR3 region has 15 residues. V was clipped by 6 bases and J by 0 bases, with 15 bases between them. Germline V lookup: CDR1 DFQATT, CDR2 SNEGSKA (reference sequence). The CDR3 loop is CSAGGLQSSYNEQFF. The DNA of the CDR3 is TGCAGTGCGGGGGGACTTCAGAGCTCCTACAATGAGCAGTTCTTC.

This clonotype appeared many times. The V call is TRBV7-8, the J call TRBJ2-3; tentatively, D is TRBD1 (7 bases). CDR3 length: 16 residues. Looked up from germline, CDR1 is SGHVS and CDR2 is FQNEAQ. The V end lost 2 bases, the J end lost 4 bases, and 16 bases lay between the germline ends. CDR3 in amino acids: CASSLSRQGGPDTQYF. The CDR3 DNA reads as TGTGCCAGCAGCTTATCGCGACAGGGAGGTCCAGATACGCAGTATTTT.

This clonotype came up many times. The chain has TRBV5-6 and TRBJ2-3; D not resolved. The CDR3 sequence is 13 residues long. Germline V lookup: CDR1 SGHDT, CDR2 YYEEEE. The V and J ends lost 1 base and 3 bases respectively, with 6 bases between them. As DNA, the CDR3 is TGTGCCAGCAGCTTGTATTCGACAGATACGCAGTATTTT. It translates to CASSLYSTDTQYF.

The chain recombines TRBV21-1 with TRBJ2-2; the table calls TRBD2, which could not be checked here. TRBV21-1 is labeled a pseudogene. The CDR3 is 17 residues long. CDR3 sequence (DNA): TGTGCCAGCAACAAGGGGACTAGCGGGTCGAACACCGGGGAGCTGTTTTTT. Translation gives CASNKGTSGSNTGELFF.

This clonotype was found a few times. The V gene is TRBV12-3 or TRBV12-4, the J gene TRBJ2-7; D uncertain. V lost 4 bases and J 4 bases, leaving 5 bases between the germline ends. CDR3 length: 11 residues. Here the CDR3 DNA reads TGTGCCAGCAGTTCCCAATACGAGCAGTACTTC. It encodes CASSSQYEQYF.

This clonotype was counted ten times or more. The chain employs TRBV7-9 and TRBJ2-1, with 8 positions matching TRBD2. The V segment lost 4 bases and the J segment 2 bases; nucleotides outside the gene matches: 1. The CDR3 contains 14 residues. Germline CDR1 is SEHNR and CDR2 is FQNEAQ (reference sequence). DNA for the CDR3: TGTGCCAGCAGCTATAGCGGGGCCTACAATGAGCAGTTCTTC. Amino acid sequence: CASSYSGAYNEQFF.

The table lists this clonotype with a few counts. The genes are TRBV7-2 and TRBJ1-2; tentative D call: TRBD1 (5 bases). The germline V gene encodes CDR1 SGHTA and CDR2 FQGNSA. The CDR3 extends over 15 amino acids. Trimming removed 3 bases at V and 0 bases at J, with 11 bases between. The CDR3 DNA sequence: TGTGCCAGCAGCTTTACGACAGATTCTAACTATGGCTACACCTTC. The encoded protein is CASSFTTDSNYGYTF. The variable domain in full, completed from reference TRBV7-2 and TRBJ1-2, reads GAGVSQSPSNKVTEKGKDVELRCDPISGHTALYWYRQSLGQGLEFLIYFQGNSAPDKSGLPSDRFSAERTGGSVSTLTIQRTQQEDSAVYLCASSFTTDSNYGYTFGSGTRLTVV.

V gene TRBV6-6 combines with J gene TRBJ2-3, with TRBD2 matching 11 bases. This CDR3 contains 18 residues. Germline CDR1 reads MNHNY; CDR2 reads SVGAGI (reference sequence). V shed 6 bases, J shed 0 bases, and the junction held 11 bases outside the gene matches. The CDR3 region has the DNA TGTGCCAGCAGCATCCTAGCGGGAGGAAGGGGTAGCACAGATACGCAGTATTTT. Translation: CASSILAGGRGSTDTQYF.

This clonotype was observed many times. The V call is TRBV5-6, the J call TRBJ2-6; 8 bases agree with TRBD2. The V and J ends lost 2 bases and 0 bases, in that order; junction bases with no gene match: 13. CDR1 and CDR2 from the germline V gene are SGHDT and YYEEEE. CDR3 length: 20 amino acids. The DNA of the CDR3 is TGTGCCAGCAGCTTCGGCCCCCCCGGGACTAGACTCTCTGGGGCCAACGTCCTGACTTTC. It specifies CASSFGPPGTRLSGANVLTF.

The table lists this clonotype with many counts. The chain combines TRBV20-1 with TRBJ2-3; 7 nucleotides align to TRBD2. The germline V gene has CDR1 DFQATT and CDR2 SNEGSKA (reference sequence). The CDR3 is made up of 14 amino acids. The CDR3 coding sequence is TGCAGACCCTCTAGCGGCGGGACCGGAGATACGCAGTATTTT. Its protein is CRPSSGGTGDTQYF.

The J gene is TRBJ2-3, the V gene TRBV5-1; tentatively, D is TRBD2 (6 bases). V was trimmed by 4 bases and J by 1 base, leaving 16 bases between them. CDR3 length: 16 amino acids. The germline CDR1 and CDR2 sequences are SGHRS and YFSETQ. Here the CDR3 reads CASSRPAPGGTDTQYF. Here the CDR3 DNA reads TGCGCCAGCAGCCGCCCCGCCCCGGGGGGCACAGATACGCAGTATTTT.

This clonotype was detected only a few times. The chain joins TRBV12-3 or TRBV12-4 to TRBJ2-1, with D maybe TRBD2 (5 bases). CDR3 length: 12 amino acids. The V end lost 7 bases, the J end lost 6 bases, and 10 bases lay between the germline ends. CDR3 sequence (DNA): TGTGCCAGCATGCGGACTCCCAATGAGCAGTTCTTC. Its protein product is CASMRTPNEQFF.

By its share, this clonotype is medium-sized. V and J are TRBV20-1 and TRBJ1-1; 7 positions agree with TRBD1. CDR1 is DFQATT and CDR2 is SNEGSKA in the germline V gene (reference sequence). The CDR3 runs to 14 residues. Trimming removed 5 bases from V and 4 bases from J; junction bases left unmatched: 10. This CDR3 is CSARGSRGGTEAFF. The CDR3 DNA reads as TGCAGTGCTCGGGGCAGCAGGGGGGGCACTGAAGCTTTCTTT.

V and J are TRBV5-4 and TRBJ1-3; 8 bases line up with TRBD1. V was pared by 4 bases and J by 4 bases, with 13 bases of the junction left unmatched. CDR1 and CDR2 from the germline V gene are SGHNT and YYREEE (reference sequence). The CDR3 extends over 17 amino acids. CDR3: CASSKGGPGGAGNTIYF. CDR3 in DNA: TGTGCCAGCAGCAAAGGCGGACCAGGGGGCGCCGGAAACACCATATATTTT.

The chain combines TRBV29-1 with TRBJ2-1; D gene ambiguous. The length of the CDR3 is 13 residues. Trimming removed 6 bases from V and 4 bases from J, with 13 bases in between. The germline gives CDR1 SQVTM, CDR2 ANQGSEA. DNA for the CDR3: TGCAGCGTAACGGAAACGTTATACAATGAGCAGTTCTTC. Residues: CSVTETLYNEQFF.

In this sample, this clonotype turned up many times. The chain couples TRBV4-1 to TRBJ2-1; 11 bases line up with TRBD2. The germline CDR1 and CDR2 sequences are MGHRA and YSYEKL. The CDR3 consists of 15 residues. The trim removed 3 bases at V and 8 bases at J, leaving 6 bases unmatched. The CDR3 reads CASSHTSGSEDEQFF. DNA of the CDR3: TGCGCCAGCAGCCACACTAGCGGGAGTGAGGATGAGCAGTTCTTC.

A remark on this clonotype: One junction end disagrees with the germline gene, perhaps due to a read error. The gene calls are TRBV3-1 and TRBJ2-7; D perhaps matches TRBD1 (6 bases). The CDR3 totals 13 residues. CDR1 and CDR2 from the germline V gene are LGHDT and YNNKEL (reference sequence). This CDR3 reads CASRSRGDYEQYF. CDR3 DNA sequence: TGTGCCAGCAGAAGCAGGGGCGACTACGAACAGTACTTC.